Below, 32 T cell receptor beta chains from the same sample are listed, as sequenced in a study of blood T cells in healthy people across ages. It was with a sample-barcoded 5' primer and a J-beta primer mix that a second PCR of roughly 7 to 11 cycles was run. TCRdb ran MiXCR on the 5' RACE reads and lists one entry per CDR3 protein. The table has 1.5 million to 2 million distinct CDR3 sequences, around half seen once. The sample taken for sequencing was blood. The source of these receptors is a woman aged 40-49 years in good health.

The table lists this clonotype with a count of one. The rearrangement joins TRBV15 to TRBJ2-1, with D unresolved. Germline V gene data show CDR1 as LNHNV and CDR2 as YYDKDF (reference sequence). CDR3 size: 15 residues. Trimming removed 5 bases at V and 6 bases at J, with 17 bases between. The CDR3 here is CATSRASPTRNEQFF. The CDR3 nucleotides are TGTGCCACCAGCCGCGCTAGTCCGACCCGCAATGAGCAGTTCTTC.

This clonotype was seen a single time. The germline gene is not matched at one end of the junction; a read error may be the cause. V usage is TRBV7-2 and J usage is TRBJ2-5; 8 bases align to TRBD1. In germline, CDR1 is SGHTA, CDR2 FQGNSA. This CDR3 has 13 amino acids. The CDR3 DNA is TGTGCCGGCAGCCGGCTAGGACAGGGTGAGAAGTACTTC. The encoded protein is CAGSRLGQGEKYF.

The chain links TRBV7-2 to TRBJ1-2; D gene unclear. The CDR3 spans 15 residues. In germline, CDR1 is SGHTA, CDR2 FQGNSA. V dropped 1 base and J dropped 7 bases, with 16 bases sitting between them. CDR3 loop: CASSLGRGHSGGYTF. The CDR3 bases are TGTGCCAGCAGCTTAGGACGAGGTCATTCCGGTGGCTACACCTTC.

The chain joins TRBV27 to TRBJ1-4, with unresolved D. There are 13 residues in the CDR3. The V gene's germline CDR1 is MNHEY and CDR2 SMNVEV (reference sequence). V lost 3 bases, J lost 7 bases, and 9 bases lay in between. This CDR3 is CASSFAGVEKLFF. The CDR3 DNA is TGTGCCAGCAGTTTTGCAGGAGTTGAAAAACTGTTTTTT.

Only a few counts were recorded for this clonotype. J is TRBJ2-7 and V is TRBV29-1; perhaps TRBD2 as D (5 bases). The germline V gene encodes CDR1 SQVTM and CDR2 ANQGSEA. V dropped 1 base and J dropped 2 bases, with 9 bases sitting between them. The CDR3 is 13 amino acids. CDR3 DNA: TGCAGCGTTGAAGGGACTGAAGCCTACGAGCAGTACTTC. Protein product: CSVEGTEAYEQYF.

This chain uses TRBV20-1 with TRBJ1-6; 7 bases match TRBD1. This CDR3 contains 13 residues. With 6 bases clipped from V and 10 bases from J, the junction kept 9 bases outside the gene matches. The germline V gene encodes CDR1 DFQATT and CDR2 SNEGSKA (reference sequence). In nucleotides, the CDR3 is TGCAGTGCCGCCCGGCAGGGGGGATCACCCCTCCACTTT. Its translation: CSAARQGGSPLHF.

The genes are TRBV3-1 and TRBJ1-2; D gene uncertain. Trimming removed 0 bases at V and 4 bases at J, with 15 bases between. The length of the CDR3 is 16 residues. Germline CDR1 LGHDT, CDR2 YNNKEL (reference sequence). The chain's CDR3 is CASSQDLEAELYGYTF. The DNA of the CDR3 is TGTGCCAGCAGCCAAGATCTGGAGGCGGAGCTCTATGGCTACACCTTC.

In this sample, this clonotype turned up a few times. This chain uses TRBV7-2 with TRBJ1-2; no clear D. The germline gives CDR1 SGHTA, CDR2 FQGNSA. V lost 1 base and J lost 0, with 18 bases in between. This CDR3 has 18 residues. CDR3 loop: CASSLVTGSGRANYGYTF. The DNA of the CDR3 is TGTGCCAGCAGCTTAGTTACCGGGTCGGGAAGGGCTAACTATGGCTACACCTTC.

This clonotype appeared a few times. V and J are TRBV24-1 and TRBJ2-1; TRBD1 aligns across 7 bases. The CDR3 contains 15 residues. Germline V gene data show CDR1 as KGHDR and CDR2 as SFDVKD. J lost 3 bases, V lost 2 bases, and 3 bases had no gene match. CDR3 sequence reads: CATSDSGTDYNEQFF. The CDR3 nucleotides read TGTGCCACCAGTGATTCCGGGACAGACTACAATGAGCAGTTCTTC.

This clonotype was observed a single time. The chain couples TRBV6-6 to TRBJ1-1; D not certain. V lost 0 bases to trimming and J lost 6 bases, with 8 bases between them. Germline V lookup: CDR1 MNHNY, CDR2 SVGAGI (reference sequence). The CDR3 is made up of 13 amino acids. For the CDR3, the DNA is TGTGCCAGCAGTTACTCGGGGTCGGCTGAAGCTTTCTTT. This gives the protein CASSYSGSAEAFF.

The J gene is TRBJ2-3, the V gene TRBV5-1, with D uncertain. CDR1 is SGHRS, CDR2 YFSETQ, per germline. This CDR3 is built from 13 residues. Trimming took off 4 bases at V and 6 bases at J, with 12 bases between the two ends. The DNA for the CDR3 is TGCGCCAGCAGCCCTTTAACGAGGGATACGCAGTATTTT. It is translated as CASSPLTRDTQYF.

This chain joins TRBV6-2 or TRBV6-3 and TRBJ2-6; D unresolved. The CDR3 sequence is 15 residues long. The germline gives CDR1 MNHEY, CDR2 SVGEGT. V lost 0 bases, J lost 3 bases, and 6 bases lay in between. CDR3 loop: CASSYSGFGANVLTF. The CDR3 coding sequence is TGTGCCAGCAGTTACTCGGGGTTTGGGGCCAACGTCCTGACTTTC.

V and J are TRBV20-1 and TRBJ2-5; the match to TRBD2 covers 12 bases. Trimming at V came to 6 bases and at J to 1 base, leaving 6 bases not matched to a gene. The CDR3 runs 15 residues. The germline V gene encodes CDR1 DFQATT and CDR2 SNEGSKA (reference sequence). CDR3 nucleotides: TGCAGTGCAACTGGACTAGCGGGGATCCAAGAGACCCAGTACTTC. As protein: CSATGLAGIQETQYF.

The table lists this clonotype with a few counts. The genes are TRBV29-1 and TRBJ2-3; D is unresolved. CDR1 and CDR2 (germline): SQVTM, ANQGSEA. This CDR3 is 16 amino acids long. Trimming pared 1 base from V and 0 bases from J, leaving 14 bases between. The CDR3 coding sequence is TGCAGCGTTGAAGTTAAACGGTCGATTAGCACAGATACGCAGTATTTT. Protein product: CSVEVKRSISTDTQYF.

The J gene is TRBJ2-7, the V gene TRBV6-6, with D unclear. CDR3 length: 14 residues. Trimming pared 6 bases from V and 4 bases from J, leaving 16 bases between. From germline, CDR1 is MNHNY and CDR2 SVGAGI (reference sequence). The chain's CDR3 is CASSPTGRIYEQYF. CDR3 DNA sequence: TGTGCCAGCAGCCCGACCGGACGAATTTACGAGCAGTACTTC.

The CDR3 reads CSARVTGNFNEQYF. CDR3 sequence (DNA): TGCAGTGCTAGAGTGACAGGGAACTTCAATGAGCAGTACTTC. The chain combines TRBV20-1 with TRBJ2-7, with TRBD1 matching 7 bases. The J segment lost 7 bases and the V segment lost 1 base, leaving 10 bases of the junction unmatched. Germline V lookup: CDR1 DFQATT, CDR2 SNEGSKA (reference sequence). The CDR3 totals 14 residues.

CDR3 sequence (DNA): TGCAGTGCAGTCAGCGGGGAGTCCTACAATGAGCAGTTCTTC. This translates into CSAVSGESYNEQFF. This chain joins TRBV20-1 and TRBJ2-1; 7 bases are shared with TRBD2. This CDR3 contains 14 residues. Germline V gene data show CDR1 as DFQATT and CDR2 as SNEGSKA (reference sequence). V was pared by 6 bases and J by 1 base, with 6 bases of the junction left unmatched.

The rearrangement joins TRBV7-9 to TRBJ1-4; 7 nucleotides line up with TRBD1. The ends lost 5 bases at V and 7 bases at J; junction bases unmatched: 7. CDR1 and CDR2 (germline): SEHNR, FQNEAQ (reference sequence). The CDR3 runs 14 residues. In nucleotides, the CDR3 is TGTGCCAGCAGCGCGACAGGGAAACTTGAAAAACTGTTTTTT. This gives the protein CASSATGKLEKLFF.

The chain uses TRBV7-9 and TRBJ2-1, with 12 bases fitting TRBD2. Germline trimming cut 4 bases from V and 6 bases from J; bases unmatched to any gene: 7. From germline, CDR1 is SEHNR and CDR2 FQNEAQ (reference sequence). CDR3 length: 16 amino acids. The CDR3 spells CASSWGPGLAGNEQFF. CDR3 sequence (DNA): TGTGCCAGCAGCTGGGGCCCGGGACTAGCGGGCAATGAGCAGTTCTTC.

The chain employs TRBV13 and TRBJ1-1; 8 nucleotides match TRBD1. J was trimmed by 4 bases and V by 5 bases; bases with no gene match: 15. Germline-derived CDR1 and CDR2 are PRHDT and FYEKMQ (reference sequence). The CDR3 is 17 amino acids. As DNA, the CDR3 is TGTGCCAGCAGCAAGGACAGGGACGGACCTCGGGGCACTGAAGCTTTCTTT. It is translated as CASSKDRDGPRGTEAFF.

This chain links TRBV20-1 with TRBJ1-6; a possible D gene is TRBD1 (5 bases). V was shortened by 6 bases and J by 10 bases, with 19 bases between the two germline ends. The CDR3 has 14 amino acids. CDR1 is DFQATT, CDR2 SNEGSKA, per germline (reference sequence). The CDR3, as DNA: TGCAGTGCAGGCCCGGGGCTAATCGGATCACCCCTCCACTTT. Encoded protein: CSAGPGLIGSPLHF.

This chain uses TRBV9 with TRBJ2-1; D is perhaps TRBD1 (6 bases). CDR1 and CDR2 (germline): SGDLS, YYNGEE. V gave up 5 bases and J gave up 11 bases, with 17 bases separating them. The CDR3 covers 13 residues. CDR3 sequence reads: CASSAQGWNQQFF. DNA for the CDR3: TGTGCCAGCAGTGCACAGGGCTGGAATCAGCAGTTCTTC. The full variable domain, in which reference TRBV9 and TRBJ2-1 provide the parts outside the CDR3, is DSGVTQTPKHLITATGQRVTLRCSPRSGDLSVYWYQQSLDQGLQFLIQYYNGEERAKGNILERFSAQQFPDLHSELNLSSLELGDSALYFCASSAQGWNQQFFGPGTRLTVL.

The sample holds a few counts of this clonotype. For the CDR3, the DNA is TGCAGCGAACCTTACAGGGGAATGAACACTGAAGCTTTCTTT. Translated, it gives CSEPYRGMNTEAFF. This sequence joins TRBV29-1 and TRBJ1-1, with 7 positions matching TRBD1. CDR3 size: 14 residues. The germline CDR1 and CDR2 sequences are SQVTM and ANQGSEA. V gave up 7 bases and J gave up 0 bases; unmatched junction bases: 8.

The CDR3 DNA is TGTGCCAGCAGCCCCGTTCGGGACACAGATACGCAGTATTTT. This gives the protein CASSPVRDTDTQYF. The rearrangement uses TRBV7-2 and TRBJ2-3, with D possibly TRBD2 on 5 matching bases. Trimming took 5 bases from V and 2 from J, leaving 11 bases between them. Germline CDR1 and CDR2: SGHTA and FQGNSA. CDR3 length equals 14 residues.

This clonotype was recorded a few times. The chain joins TRBV7-8 to TRBJ2-5; the match to TRBD2 covers 15 bases. CDR3 length: 17 amino acids. The trim removed 1 base at V and 5 bases at J, leaving 5 bases unmatched. The germline V gene encodes CDR1 SGHVS and CDR2 FQNEAQ. CDR3 residues: CASSLGRTSGGVETQYF. CDR3 nucleotide sequence: TGTGCCAGCAGCTTAGGGAGGACTAGCGGGGGGGTGGAGACCCAGTACTTC.

In its sample, this clonotype was seen a few times. The gene calls are TRBV12-3 or TRBV12-4 and TRBJ2-3, with TRBD2 identical over 8 bases. The CDR3 loop spans 16 amino acids. The ends lost 7 bases at V and 0 bases at J; junction bases unmatched: 9. CDR3 bases: TGTGCCAGCAAAACTATAGCGGGACCTAGCACAGATACGCAGTATTTT. Its protein is CASKTIAGPSTDTQYF.

This clonotype was seen once. The V call is TRBV7-2, the J call TRBJ1-6; 8 nucleotides match TRBD1. CDR1 is SGHTA and CDR2 is FQGNSA in the germline V gene. The CDR3 spans 16 residues. V was pared by 1 base and J by 10 bases, with 9 bases of the junction left unmatched. CDR3 protein: CASSLGTGTASSPLHF. The DNA for the CDR3 is TGTGCCAGCAGCTTAGGGACAGGGACAGCTTCGTCACCCCTCCACTTT. The full variable domain, its missing parts supplied by reference TRBV7-2 and TRBJ1-6, is GAGVSQSPSNKVTEKGKDVELRCDPISGHTALYWYRQSLGQGLEFLIYFQGNSAPDKSGLPSDRFSAERTGGSVSTLTIQRTQQEDSAVYLCASSLGTGTASSPLHFGNGTRLTVT.

As concerns this clonotype: A read error may produce the germline difference seen at one junction end. The rearrangement joins TRBV28 to TRBJ2-3; 7 bases match TRBD1. The germline gives CDR1 MDHEN, CDR2 SYDVKM. This CDR3 spans 14 amino acids. CDR3 DNA sequence: TGTGCCACCCAGGACAGGCCCTCCACAGATACGCGGTATTTT. It yields the protein CATQDRPSTDTRYF.

The CDR3 region is CASSQGGRGYGYTF. The CDR3 DNA reads TGTGCCAGCAGCCAAGGAGGGCGGGGCTATGGCTACACCTTC. The chain combines TRBV3-1 with TRBJ1-2, with no clear D. Germline assignment: CDR1 LGHDT and CDR2 YNNKEL (reference sequence). Trimming removed 1 base at V and 4 bases at J, with 10 bases between. The CDR3 loop spans 14 amino acids.

This clonotype was found a few times. The J gene is TRBJ2-5, the V gene TRBV12-3 or TRBV12-4; 10 bases map to TRBD2. This CDR3 is built from 13 residues. The V and J ends lost 7 bases and 3 bases, in that order; junction bases with no gene match: 2. CDR3 loop: CASKLAGKETQYF. CDR3 coding DNA: TGTGCCAGCAAACTAGCGGGGAAAGAGACCCAGTACTTC.

The rearrangement joins TRBV7-2 to TRBJ2-2; either TRBD1 or TRBD2 may supply D (6 bases each). Germline lookup yields CDR1 SGHTA and CDR2 FQGNSA. Trimming took 5 bases from V and 4 from J, leaving 11 bases between them. The length of the CDR3 is 14 residues. The DNA for the CDR3 is TGTGCCAGCAGCGTAGGGGGGCCCACCGGGGAGCTGTTTTTT. It codes for CASSVGGPTGELFF. The variable domain in full, completed from reference TRBV7-2 and TRBJ2-2, reads GAGVSQSPSNKVTEKGKDVELRCDPISGHTALYWYRQSLGQGLEFLIYFQGNSAPDKSGLPSDRFSAERTGGSVSTLTIQRTQQEDSAVYLCASSVGGPTGELFFGEGSRLTVL.

J is TRBJ2-1 and V is TRBV7-2, with D tentatively TRBD1 (5 bases). This CDR3 region has 14 residues. Germline CDR1 SGHTA, CDR2 FQGNSA. Trimming cost V 1 base and J 6 bases, with 10 bases left between them. This chain's CDR3 is CASSLGTTGNEQFF. The CDR3 region has the DNA TGTGCCAGCAGCTTAGGAACCACAGGCAATGAGCAGTTCTTC.